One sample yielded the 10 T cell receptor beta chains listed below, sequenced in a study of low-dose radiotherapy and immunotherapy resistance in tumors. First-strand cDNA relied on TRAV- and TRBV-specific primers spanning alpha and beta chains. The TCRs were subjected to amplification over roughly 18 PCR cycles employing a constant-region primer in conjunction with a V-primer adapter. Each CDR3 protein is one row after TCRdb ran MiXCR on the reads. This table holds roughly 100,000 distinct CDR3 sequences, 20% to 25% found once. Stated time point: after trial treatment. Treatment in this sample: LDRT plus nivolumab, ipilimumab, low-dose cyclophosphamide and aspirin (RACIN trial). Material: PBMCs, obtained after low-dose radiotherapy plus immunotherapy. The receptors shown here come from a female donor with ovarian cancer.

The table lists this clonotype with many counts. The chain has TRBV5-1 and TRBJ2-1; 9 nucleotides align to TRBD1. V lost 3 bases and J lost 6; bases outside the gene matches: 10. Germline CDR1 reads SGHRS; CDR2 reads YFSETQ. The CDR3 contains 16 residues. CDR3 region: CASSSLDRGKTNEQFF. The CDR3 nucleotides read TGCGCCAGCAGCTCGCTGGACAGGGGCAAGACCAATGAGCAGTTCTTC.

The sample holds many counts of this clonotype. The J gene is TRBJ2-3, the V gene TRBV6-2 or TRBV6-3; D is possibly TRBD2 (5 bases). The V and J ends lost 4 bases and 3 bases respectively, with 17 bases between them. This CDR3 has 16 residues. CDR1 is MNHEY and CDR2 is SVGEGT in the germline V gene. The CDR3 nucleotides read TGTGCCAGCAGTTCCCTAGCTCTGAGAACGACAGATACGCAGTATTTT. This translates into CASSSLALRTTDTQYF.

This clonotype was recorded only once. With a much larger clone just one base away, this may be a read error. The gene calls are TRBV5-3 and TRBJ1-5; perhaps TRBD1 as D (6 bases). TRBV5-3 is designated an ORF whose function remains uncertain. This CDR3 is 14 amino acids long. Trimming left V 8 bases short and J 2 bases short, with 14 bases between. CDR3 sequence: CASSMSGGNQPQHF. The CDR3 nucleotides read TGTGCCAGCAGCATGTCAGGGGGCAATCAGCCCCAGCATTTT.

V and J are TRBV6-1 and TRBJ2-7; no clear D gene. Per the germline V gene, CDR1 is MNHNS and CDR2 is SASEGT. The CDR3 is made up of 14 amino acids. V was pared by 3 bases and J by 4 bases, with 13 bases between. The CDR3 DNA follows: TGTGCCAGCAGTGAGGCAGGCACGGTTTACGAGCAGTACTTC. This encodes CASSEAGTVYEQYF.

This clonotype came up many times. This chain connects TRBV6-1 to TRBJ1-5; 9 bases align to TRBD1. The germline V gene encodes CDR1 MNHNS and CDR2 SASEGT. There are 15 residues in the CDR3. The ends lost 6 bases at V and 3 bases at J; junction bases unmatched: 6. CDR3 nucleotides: TGTGCCAGCAGCCCGACAGGGGGATCCAATCAGCCCCAGCATTTT. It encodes CASSPTGGSNQPQHF.

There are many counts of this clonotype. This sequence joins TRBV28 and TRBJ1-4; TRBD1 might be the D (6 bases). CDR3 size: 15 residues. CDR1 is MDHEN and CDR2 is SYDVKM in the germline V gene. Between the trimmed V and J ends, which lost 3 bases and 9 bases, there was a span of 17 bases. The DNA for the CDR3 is TGTGCCAGCAGTTTCCCCCTCGGGCGGGGGCAAAAACTGTTTTTT. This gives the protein CASSFPLGRGQKLFF.

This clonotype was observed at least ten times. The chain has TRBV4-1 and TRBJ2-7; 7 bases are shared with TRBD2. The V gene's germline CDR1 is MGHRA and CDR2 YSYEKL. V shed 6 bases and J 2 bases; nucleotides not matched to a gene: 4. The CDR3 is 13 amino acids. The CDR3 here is CASSGGVTYEQYF. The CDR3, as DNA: TGCGCCAGCAGTGGGGGGGTAACCTACGAGCAGTACTTC.

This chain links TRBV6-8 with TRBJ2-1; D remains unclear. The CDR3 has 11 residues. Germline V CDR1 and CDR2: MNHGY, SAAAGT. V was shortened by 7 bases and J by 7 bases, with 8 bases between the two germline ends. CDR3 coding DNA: TGTGCCAGCATGACCGCAAATGAGCAGTTCTTC. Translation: CASMTANEQFF.

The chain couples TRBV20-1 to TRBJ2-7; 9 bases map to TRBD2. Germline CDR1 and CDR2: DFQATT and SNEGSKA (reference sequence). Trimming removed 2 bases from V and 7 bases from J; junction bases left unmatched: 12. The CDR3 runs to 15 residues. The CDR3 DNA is TGCAGTGCTAGACGGCGCGGGGGGGGATATTGGGAGCAGTACTTC. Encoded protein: CSARRRGGGYWEQYF.

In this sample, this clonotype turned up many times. The CDR3, as DNA: TGTGCCAGCACGGGACTCCTGGAGGCTTTCTTT. This gives the protein CASTGLLEAFF. This chain links TRBV7-2 with TRBJ1-1; perhaps TRBD1 as D (5 bases). Trimming shortened V by 7 bases and J by 11 bases, and 14 bases separated the two germline ends. This CDR3 spans 11 amino acids. CDR1 and CDR2 (germline): SGHTA, FQGNSA.